The 6 T cell receptor beta chains below come from one sample, sequenced in a study of tumor and adjacent non-tumor tissue in lung cancer. The template was RNA from unsorted bulk tissue. A modified ARM-PCR protocol with three rounds of nested PCR amplified TCRbeta. TCRdb reprocessed the multiplex PCR reads with MiXCR, giving one entry per CDR3 protein. The sample yields 65,000 to 90,000 distinct CDR3 sequences, 75% to 90% seen once. The sequencing sample was made of lung tumor tissue. These receptors all come from a woman in her fifties or sixties with non-small cell lung cancer.

V usage is TRBV20-1 and J usage is TRBJ2-3; TRBD2 might be the D (5 bases). Germline assignment: CDR1 DFQATT and CDR2 SNEGSKA (reference sequence). The CDR3 loop spans 14 amino acids. The CDR3 region is CVARRAENTDTQYF. The CDR3, as DNA: TGCGTTGCTAGGAGAGCGGAGAACACAGATACGCAGTATTTT.

Concerning this clonotype itself: At one boundary the junction diverges from the germline segment, which might be a read error. V gene TRBV11-2 combines with J gene TRBJ1-2; D perhaps matches TRBD1 (6 bases). Germline V gene lookup returns CDR1 SGHAT and CDR2 FQNNGV. The CDR3 spans 14 residues. CDR3 loop: CASSLKGGIDGYSF. The CDR3 DNA reads TGTGCCAGCAGCTTAAAGGGGGGTATCGATGGCTACAGCTTC.

Comments on this clonotype: An end of the junction differs from the germline gene, which may be a read error. The chain combines TRBV4-3 with TRBJ2-7; D unclear. This CDR3 comprises 14 residues. The germline V gene encodes CDR1 LGHNA and CDR2 YSLEER. The CDR3 loop reads CAGSQTERTYEQYF. CDR3 DNA sequence: TGCGCCGGCAGCCAAACGGAGAGGACCTACGAGCAGTACTTC.

This chain uses TRBV11-2 with TRBJ2-2; the D is unclear. Per the germline V gene, CDR1 is SGHAT and CDR2 is FQNNGV. The CDR3 length is 13 residues. CDR3 loop: CVNSLVRFGELFF. In DNA form, the CDR3 reads TGTGTCAATAGCTTAGTTAGGTTCGGGGAGCTGTTTTTT.

The gene calls are TRBV29-1 and TRBJ2-2; no clear D gene. The germline V gene encodes CDR1 SQVTM and CDR2 ANQGSEA. The CDR3 spans 14 residues. V gave up 4 bases and J gave up 5 bases, with 14 bases separating them. The CDR3, as DNA: TGCAGCGTTGGTCCAGGTGCCAAGACCGGGGAGCTGTTTTTT. This sequence encodes CSVGPGAKTGELFF.

This clonotype was observed many times. V is TRBV7-6 and J is TRBJ2-6, with D maybe TRBD1 (7 bases). Germline V gene lookup returns CDR1 SGHVS and CDR2 FNYEAQ. This CDR3 is built from 18 residues. The V gene lost 1 base and the J gene lost 2 bases, with 15 bases spanning the gap. DNA for the CDR3: TGTGCCAGCAGCTTAGAAGTGGAGGGGGCGGCTGGGGCCAACGTCCTGACTTTC. Translation gives CASSLEVEGAAGANVLTF.